The 3 T cell receptor beta chains listed next were all sequenced from one sample in a study of identical twins. TCRdb fed the 5' RACE reads into MiXCR, producing one record per CDR3 protein. The sample lists roughly 750,000 distinct CDR3 sequences, about 20% occurring once. These same records also appear under a second study, on T cells expressing NK-cell markers.

Specimen: PBMCs. The source is a woman aged 18-29 years in good health.

This clonotype was detected many times. The CDR3 loop reads CASSEYALRSYNEQFF. The CDR3, as DNA: TGCGCCAGCAGTGAGTATGCACTACGCTCCTACAATGAGCAGTTCTTC. The rearrangement uses TRBV10-1 and TRBJ2-1; D not certain. V lost 1 base to trimming and J lost 0 bases, with 10 bases between them. Germline V CDR1 and CDR2: WNHNN, SYGVQD (reference sequence). CDR3 size: 16 residues.

This chain uses TRBV6-1 with TRBJ2-3, with D maybe TRBD2 (7 bases). V lost 6 bases and J lost 4, with 11 bases in between. The CDR3 sequence is 13 residues long. Germline-derived CDR1 and CDR2 are MNHNS and SASEGT. The CDR3 loop is CASRWGGPDTQYF. The CDR3 DNA follows: TGTGCCAGCAGATGGGGGGGCCCAGATACGCAGTATTTT.

This clonotype occurred a few times. This rearrangement joins TRBV12-3 or TRBV12-4 to TRBJ1-1, with 9 bases fitting TRBD1. The CDR3 is 14 amino acids. V shed 6 bases, J shed 2 bases, and the junction held 4 bases outside the gene matches. CDR3 protein: CASRYRGRNTEAFF. The DNA of the CDR3 is TGTGCCAGCAGGTACAGGGGGCGCAACACTGAAGCTTTCTTT.